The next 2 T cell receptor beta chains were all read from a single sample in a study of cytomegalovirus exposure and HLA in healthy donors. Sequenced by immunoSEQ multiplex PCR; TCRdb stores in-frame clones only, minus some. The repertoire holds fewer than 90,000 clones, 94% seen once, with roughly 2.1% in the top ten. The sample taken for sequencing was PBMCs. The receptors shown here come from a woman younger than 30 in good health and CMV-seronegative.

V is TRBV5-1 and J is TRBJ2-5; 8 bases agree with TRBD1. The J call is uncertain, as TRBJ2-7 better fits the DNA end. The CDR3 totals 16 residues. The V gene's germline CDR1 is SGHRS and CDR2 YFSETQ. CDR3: CASSSDLGQGDYEQYF. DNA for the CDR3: TGCGCCAGCAGCTCGGATCTCGGACAGGGCGATTACGAGCAGTACTTC.

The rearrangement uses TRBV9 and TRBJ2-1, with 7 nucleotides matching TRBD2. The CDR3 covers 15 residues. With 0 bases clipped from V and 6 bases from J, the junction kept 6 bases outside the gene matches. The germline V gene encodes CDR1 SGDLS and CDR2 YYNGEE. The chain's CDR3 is CASSVGGGGLNEQFF. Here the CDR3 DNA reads TGTGCCAGCAGCGTAGGAGGCGGGGGACTCAATGAGCAGTTCTTC.